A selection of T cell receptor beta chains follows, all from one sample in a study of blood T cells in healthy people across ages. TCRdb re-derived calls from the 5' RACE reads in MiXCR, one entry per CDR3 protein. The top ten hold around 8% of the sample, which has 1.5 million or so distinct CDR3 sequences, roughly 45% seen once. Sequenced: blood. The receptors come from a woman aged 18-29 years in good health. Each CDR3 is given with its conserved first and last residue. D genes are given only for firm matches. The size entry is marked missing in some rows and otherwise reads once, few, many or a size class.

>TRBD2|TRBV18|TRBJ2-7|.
TGTGCCAGCTCGGCTGCGGGGGTAATCTACGAGCAGTACTTC
CASSAAGVIYEQYF
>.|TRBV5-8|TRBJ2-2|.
TGTGCCAGCAGCTTGGGAAGGGTATACACCGGGGAGCTGTTTTTT
CASSLGRVYTGELFF
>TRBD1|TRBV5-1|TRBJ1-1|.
TGCGCCAGCAGCCCCGGCCGGGACAGGGGACCTGAAGCTTTCTTT
CASSPGRDRGPEAFF
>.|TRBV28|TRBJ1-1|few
TGTGCCAGCAGTTTAGGAGGGATAAAGAACACTGAAGCTTTCTTT
CASSLGGIKNTEAFF
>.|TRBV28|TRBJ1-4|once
TGTGCCAGCAGGCCCGGGGCGGGGGCTAATGAAGAACTGTTTTTT
CASRPGAGANEELFF
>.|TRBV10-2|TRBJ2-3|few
TGCGCCAGCAGTGAGTCGGTGGTGGCTCTCGTGGATACGCAGTATTTT
CASSESVVALVDTQYF
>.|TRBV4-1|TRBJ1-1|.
TGTGCCAGCAGCCAGGCTGACAGAAACACTGAAGCTTTCTTT
CASSQADRNTEAFF
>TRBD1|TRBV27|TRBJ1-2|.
TGTGCCAGCAGTTTAAAAGTCGCGTCAGGGGGATACCCACCCTATGGCTACACCTTC
CASSLKVASGGYPPYGYTF
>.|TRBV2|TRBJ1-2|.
TGTGCCAGCAGTCTCAGGACATCTAACTATGGCTACACCTTC
CASSLRTSNYGYTF
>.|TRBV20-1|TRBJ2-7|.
TGCAGTGCGGTGGGGCCGGGTGAGGGCGAGCAGTACTTC
CSAVGPGEGEQYF
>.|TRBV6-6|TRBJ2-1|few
TGTGCCAGCAGTTACTCCCTCCGGGCCGAGCAGTTCTTC
CASSYSLRAEQFF
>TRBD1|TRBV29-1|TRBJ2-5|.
TGCAGCGTTGAAGGAGGACAGGGGGAGACCCAGTACTTC
CSVEGGQGETQYF
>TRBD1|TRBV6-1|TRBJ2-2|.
TGTGCCAGCAGTGAAGCCTTCGGGACAGGGGGAATCGGGGAGCTGTTTTTT
CASSEAFGTGGIGELFF
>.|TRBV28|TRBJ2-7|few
TGTGCCAGCAGTTTAAACCCGCGGGCGGTAAGTCAGGCGGAGCAGTACTTC
CASSLNPRAVSQAEQYF
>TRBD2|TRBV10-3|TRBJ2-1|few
TGTGCCATCTCTATAGCGGGAGAAAGGGGTGAGCAGTTCTTC
CAISIAGERGEQFF
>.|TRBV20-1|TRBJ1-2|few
TGCAGTGCTCGAGGAGGCAGCTATGGCTACACCTTC
CSARGGSYGYTF
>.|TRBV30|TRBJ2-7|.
TGTGCCTGGAGTGTGGAGCTACCCAACGAGCAGTACTTC
CAWSVELPNEQYF
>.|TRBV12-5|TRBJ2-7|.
TGTGCTAGTGGTCCGGAGCGGGTCTACAATGAGCAGTACTTC
CASGPERVYNEQYF
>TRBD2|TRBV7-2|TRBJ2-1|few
TGTGCCTCCGAGTACCTAGCGGGGGTGAACAATGAGCAGTTCTTC
CASEYLAGVNNEQFF
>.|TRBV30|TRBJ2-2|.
TGTGCCTGGAGTACCAGCGGTGCAGGGGAGCTGTTTTTT
CAWSTSGAGELFF
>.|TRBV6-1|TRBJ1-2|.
TGTGCCAGCAGTGAAGATGGGGGTGGCTATGGCTACACCTTC
CASSEDGGGYGYTF
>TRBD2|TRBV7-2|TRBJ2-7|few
TGTGCCAGCAGCTTACTAGCGGGATCTCTCTCTATGAGGGAGCAGTACTTC
CASSLLAGSLSMREQYF
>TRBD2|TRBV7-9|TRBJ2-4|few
TGTGCCAGCAGCTTAAGCCGACTAGCGGGAGGCAAAAACATTCAGTACTTC
CASSLSRLAGGKNIQYF
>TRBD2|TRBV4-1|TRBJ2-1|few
TGCGCCAGCAGCCTTTGGACTAGCGGGAACGACAATGAGCAGTTCTTC
CASSLWTSGNDNEQFF
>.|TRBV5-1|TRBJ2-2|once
TGCGCCAGCAGCTTCTTGAAAGGGTTAAGCGGGGAGCTGTTTTTT
CASSFLKGLSGELFF
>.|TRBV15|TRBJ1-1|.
TGTGCCACCAGCGGACGGGGGGGGACTGAAGCTTTCTTT
CATSGRGGTEAFF
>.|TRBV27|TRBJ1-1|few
TGTGCCAGCAGTTCCCGGGTTGAAGCTTTTTTT
CASSSRVEAFF
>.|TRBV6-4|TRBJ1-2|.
TGTGCCAGCAGCCCGACATTTAACTATGGCTACACCTTC
CASSPTFNYGYTF
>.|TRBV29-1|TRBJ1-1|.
TGCAGCGTTCCCCTGGGGAACACTGAAACTTTCTTT
CSVPLGNTETFF
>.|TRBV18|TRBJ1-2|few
TGTGCCAGCTCACCAAGTAGGGAATTGCATGGCTACACCTTC
CASSPSRELHGYTF
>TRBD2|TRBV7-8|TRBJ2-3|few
TGTGCCAGCAGACGCGGGGGAGCGGGGGATAAAAGCACAGATACGCAGTATTTT
CASRRGGAGDKSTDTQYF
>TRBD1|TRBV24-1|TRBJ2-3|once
TGTGCCACCAGTGGGACCGGGACAGGACAGACAGATACGCAGTATTTT
CATSGTGTGQTDTQYF
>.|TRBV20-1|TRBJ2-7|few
TGCAGTGCTCCCTCGGGTGGCGGTTACGAGCAGTACTTC
CSAPSGGGYEQYF
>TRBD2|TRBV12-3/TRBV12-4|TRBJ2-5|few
TGTGCCAGCAGTTTTGCTAGCGGCCAAGAGACCCAGTACTTC
CASSFASGQETQYF
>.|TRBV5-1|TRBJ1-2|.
TGCGCCAGCAGCACTATGGGGGCTTACTATGGCTACACCTTC
CASSTMGAYYGYTF
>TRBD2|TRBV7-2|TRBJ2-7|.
TGTGCCAGCAGCTTAAACACTAGCGGTGGCTACGAGCAGTACTTC
CASSLNTSGGYEQYF
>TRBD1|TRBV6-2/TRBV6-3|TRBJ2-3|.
TGTGCCAGCACCCGGGACAGGCAGGCAGATACGCAGTATTTT
CASTRDRQADTQYF
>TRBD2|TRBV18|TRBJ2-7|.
TGTGCCAGCTCACGGGACTATTCCTCGGACGAGCAGTACTTC
CASSRDYSSDEQYF
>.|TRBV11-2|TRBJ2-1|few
TGTGCCAGCAGGCGGTTACGGGCGGGGGTAAAGGGGGACTACAATGAGCAGTTCTTC
CASRRLRAGVKGDYNEQFF
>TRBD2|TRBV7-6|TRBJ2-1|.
TGTGCCAGCGGAGGGGGGACTAGCGGCCTTGGGGATGAGCAGTTCTTC
CASGGGTSGLGDEQFF
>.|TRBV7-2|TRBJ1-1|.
TGTGCCAGCACACCCCCGGGTGGAACTGAAGCTTTCTTT
CASTPPGGTEAFF
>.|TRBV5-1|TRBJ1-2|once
TGCGCCAGCAGCTTGGGCCGGGGGTACCCCTATGGCTACACCTTC
CASSLGRGYPYGYTF
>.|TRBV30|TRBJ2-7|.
TGTGCCTGGAGTGTAGGCACGCTCTACGAGCAGTACTTC
CAWSVGTLYEQYF
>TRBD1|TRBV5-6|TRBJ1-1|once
TGTGCCAGCAGCTCGTTGTTCGGGACAGGGAACACTGAAGCTTTCTTT
CASSSLFGTGNTEAFF
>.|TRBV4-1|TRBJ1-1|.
TGCGCCAGCAGCCAAACTGCTTCTCGGGGGAACACTGAAGCTTTCTTT
CASSQTASRGNTEAFF
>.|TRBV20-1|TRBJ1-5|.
TGCAGTGCTACCCCAGATGGAGGCGATCACGATCAGCCCCAGCATTTT
CSATPDGGDHDQPQHF
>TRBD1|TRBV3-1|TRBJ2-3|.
TGTGCCAGCAGCCAAGATTGGCCAGGGGGCAGAGATACGCAGTATTTT
CASSQDWPGGRDTQYF
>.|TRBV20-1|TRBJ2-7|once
TGCAGTGCTAGAGGACGAGAGAGCTCCTACGAGCAGTACTTC
CSARGRESSYEQYF
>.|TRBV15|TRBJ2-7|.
TGTGCCACCAGCAGAGATCAAGGTTCCAATGAGCAGTACTTC
CATSRDQGSNEQYF
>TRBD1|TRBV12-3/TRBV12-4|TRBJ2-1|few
TGTGCCAGCAGTTTATTGGGACAGGGTTTCAATGAGCAGTTCTTC
CASSLLGQGFNEQFF
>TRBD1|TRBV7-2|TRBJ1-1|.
TGTGCCAGCAGCTTAGGGAACAGGGGGCGGACTGAAGCTTTCTTT
CASSLGNRGRTEAFF
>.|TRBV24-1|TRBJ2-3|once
TGTGCCACCAGTGAGTCGGGGGGCGCAGATACGCAGTATTTT
CATSESGGADTQYF
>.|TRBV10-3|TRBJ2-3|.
TGTGCCATCAGTGTCTTACTGTGGACCGGCCAGGGGAAAACAGCAGATACGCAGTATTTT
CAISVLLWTGQGKTADTQYF
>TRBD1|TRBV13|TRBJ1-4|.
TGTGCCAGCAGCACACGACAGGGCAAAAATGAAAAACTGTTTTTT
CASSTRQGKNEKLFF
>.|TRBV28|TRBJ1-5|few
TGTGCCAGCAGTTCCGGGGCCCCCGCCCAGCATTTT
CASSSGAPAQHF
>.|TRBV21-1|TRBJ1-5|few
TGTGCCAGCGGCGACAGGGAATGGAGTCAGCCCCAGCATTTT
CASGDREWSQPQHF
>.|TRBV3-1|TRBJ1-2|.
TGTGCCAGCAGCCAAGATGGTGGGGTCTCTAACTATGGCTACACCTTC
CASSQDGGVSNYGYTF
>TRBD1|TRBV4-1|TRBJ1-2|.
TGCGCCAGCAGAGGACAGGGGAGCGGCTACACCTTC
CASRGQGSGYTF